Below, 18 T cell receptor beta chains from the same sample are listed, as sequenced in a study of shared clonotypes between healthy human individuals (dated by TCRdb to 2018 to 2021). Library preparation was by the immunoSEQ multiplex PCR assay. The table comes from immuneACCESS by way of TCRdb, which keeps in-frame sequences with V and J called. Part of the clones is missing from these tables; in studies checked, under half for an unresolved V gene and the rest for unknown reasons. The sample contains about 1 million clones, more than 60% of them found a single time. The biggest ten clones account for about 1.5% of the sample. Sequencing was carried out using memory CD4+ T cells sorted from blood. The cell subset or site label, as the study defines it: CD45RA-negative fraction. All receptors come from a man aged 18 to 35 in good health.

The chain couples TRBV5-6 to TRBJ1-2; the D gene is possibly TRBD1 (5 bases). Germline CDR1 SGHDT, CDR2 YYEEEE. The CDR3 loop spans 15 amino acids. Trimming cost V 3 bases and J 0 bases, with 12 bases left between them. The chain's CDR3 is CASSSWGLPNYGYTF. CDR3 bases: TGTGCCAGCAGCTCATGGGGCCTTCCTAACTATGGCTACACCTTC.

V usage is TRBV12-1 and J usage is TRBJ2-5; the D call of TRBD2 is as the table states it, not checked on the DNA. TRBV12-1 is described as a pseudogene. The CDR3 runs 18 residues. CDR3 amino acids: CASKGLAGGKQVGETQYF. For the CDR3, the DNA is TGTGCCAGCAAGGGACTAGCGGGAGGGAAGCAGGTCGGAGAGACCCAGTACTTC.

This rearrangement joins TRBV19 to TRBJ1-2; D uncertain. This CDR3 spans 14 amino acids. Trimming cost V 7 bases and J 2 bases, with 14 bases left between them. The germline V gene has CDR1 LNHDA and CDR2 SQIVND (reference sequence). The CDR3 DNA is TGTGCCAGTACTGCCCCTGGCAGAAACTATGGCTACACCTTC. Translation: CASTAPGRNYGYTF.

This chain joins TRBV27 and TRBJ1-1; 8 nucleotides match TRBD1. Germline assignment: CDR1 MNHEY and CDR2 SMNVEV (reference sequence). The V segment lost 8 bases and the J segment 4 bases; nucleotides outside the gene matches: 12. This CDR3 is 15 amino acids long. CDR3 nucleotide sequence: TGTGCCAGCCGCGGGGCAGGGGGCTCAGGCACTGAAGCTTTCTTT. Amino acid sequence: CASRGAGGSGTEAFF.

CDR3 in amino acids: CASSTYWTGTGELFF. In DNA, the CDR3 is TGTGCCAGCTCGACTTACTGGACAGGGACCGGGGAGCTGTTTTTT. The chain has TRBV18 and TRBJ2-2, with TRBD1 matching over 8 bases. CDR1 is KGHSH, CDR2 LQKENI, per germline. V gave up 6 bases and J gave up 5 bases; unmatched junction bases: 8. This CDR3 comprises 15 residues.

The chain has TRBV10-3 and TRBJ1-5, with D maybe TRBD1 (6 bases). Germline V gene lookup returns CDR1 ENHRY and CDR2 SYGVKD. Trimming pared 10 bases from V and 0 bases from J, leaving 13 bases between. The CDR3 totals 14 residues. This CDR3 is CANKGTLSNQPQHF. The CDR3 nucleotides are TGTGCCAACAAAGGGACACTTAGCAATCAGCCCCAGCATTTT.

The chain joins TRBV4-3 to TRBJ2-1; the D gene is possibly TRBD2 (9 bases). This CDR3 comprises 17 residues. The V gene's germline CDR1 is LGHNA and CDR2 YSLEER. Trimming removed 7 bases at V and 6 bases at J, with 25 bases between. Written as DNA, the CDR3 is TGCGCCAGCACCACAGGGGGTAGCGGGGGTTTTTGCAATGAGCAGTTCTTC. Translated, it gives CASTTGGSGGFCNEQFF.

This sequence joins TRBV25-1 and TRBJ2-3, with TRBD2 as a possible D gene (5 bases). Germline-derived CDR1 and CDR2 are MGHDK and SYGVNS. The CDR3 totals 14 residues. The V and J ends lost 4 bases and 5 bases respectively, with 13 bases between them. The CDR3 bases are TGTGCCAGCAGTGGGGAGTACCCGGGAGATACGCAGTATTTT. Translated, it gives CASSGEYPGDTQYF.

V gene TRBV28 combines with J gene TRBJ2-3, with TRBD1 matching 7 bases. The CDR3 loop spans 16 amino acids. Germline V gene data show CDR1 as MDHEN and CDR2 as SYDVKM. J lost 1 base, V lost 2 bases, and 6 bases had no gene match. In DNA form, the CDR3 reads TGTGCCAGCAGTTTAGAAGGGGGCAGAGGCACAGATACGCAGTATTTT. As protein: CASSLEGGRGTDTQYF.

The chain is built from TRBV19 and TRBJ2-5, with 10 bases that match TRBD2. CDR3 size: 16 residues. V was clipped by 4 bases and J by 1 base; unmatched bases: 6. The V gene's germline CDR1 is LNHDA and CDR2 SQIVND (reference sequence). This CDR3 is CASSSGVAGGQETQYF. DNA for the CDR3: TGTGCCAGTAGTAGCGGGGTAGCGGGGGGCCAAGAGACCCAGTACTTC.

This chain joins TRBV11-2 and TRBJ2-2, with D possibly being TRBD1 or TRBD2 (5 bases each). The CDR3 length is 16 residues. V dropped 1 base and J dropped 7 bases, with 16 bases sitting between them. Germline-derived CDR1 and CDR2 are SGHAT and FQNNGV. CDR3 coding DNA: TGTGCCAGCAGCTTAGGCGGGCGCAGGGATGGCGGGGAGCTGTTTTTT. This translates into CASSLGGRRDGGELFF.

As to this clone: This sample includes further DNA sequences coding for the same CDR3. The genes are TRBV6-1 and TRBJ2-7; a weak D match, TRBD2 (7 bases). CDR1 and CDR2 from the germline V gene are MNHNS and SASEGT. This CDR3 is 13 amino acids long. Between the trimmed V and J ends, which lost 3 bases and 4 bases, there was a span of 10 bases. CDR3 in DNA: TGTGCCAGCAGTGAGAGGGGGGGTTACGAGCAGTACTTC. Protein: CASSERGGYEQYF.

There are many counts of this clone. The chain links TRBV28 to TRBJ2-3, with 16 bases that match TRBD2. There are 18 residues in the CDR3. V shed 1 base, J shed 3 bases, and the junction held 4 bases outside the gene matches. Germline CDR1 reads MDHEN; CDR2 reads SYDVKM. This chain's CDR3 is CASSLYGTSGGVTDTQYF. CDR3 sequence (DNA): TGTGCCAGCAGTTTATACGGGACTAGCGGGGGGGTAACAGATACGCAGTATTTT.

CDR3 in amino acids: CASSLVGEKYEQYF. The CDR3 nucleotides are TGCGCCAGCAGCTTGGTGGGGGAGAAATACGAGCAGTACTTC. This chain uses TRBV5-1 with TRBJ2-7, with D perhaps assigned TRBD1 or TRBD2 (5 bases each). CDR3 length equals 14 residues. Germline V gene lookup returns CDR1 SGHRS and CDR2 YFSETQ. V was trimmed by 0 bases and J by 4 bases, leaving 11 bases between them.

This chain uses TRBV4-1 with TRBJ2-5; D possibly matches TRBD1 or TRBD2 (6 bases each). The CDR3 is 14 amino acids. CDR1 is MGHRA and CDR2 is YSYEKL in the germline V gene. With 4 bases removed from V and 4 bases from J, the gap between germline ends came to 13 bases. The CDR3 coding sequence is TGCGCCAGCAGCCTACTCGGGGGCGGAGAGACCCAGTACTTC. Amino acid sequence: CASSLLGGGETQYF.

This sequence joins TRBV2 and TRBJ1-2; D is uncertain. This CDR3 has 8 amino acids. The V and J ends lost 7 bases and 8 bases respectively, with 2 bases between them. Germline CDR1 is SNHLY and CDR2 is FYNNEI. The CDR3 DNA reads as TGTGCCAGCAAGGGCTACACCTTC. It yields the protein CASKGYTF.

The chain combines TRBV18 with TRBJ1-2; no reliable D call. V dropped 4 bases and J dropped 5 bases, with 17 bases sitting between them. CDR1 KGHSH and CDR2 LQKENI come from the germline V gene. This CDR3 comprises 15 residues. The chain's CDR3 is CASSLVTTAEYGYTF. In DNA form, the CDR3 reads TGTGCCAGCTCACTCGTAACTACGGCTGAGTATGGCTACACCTTC.

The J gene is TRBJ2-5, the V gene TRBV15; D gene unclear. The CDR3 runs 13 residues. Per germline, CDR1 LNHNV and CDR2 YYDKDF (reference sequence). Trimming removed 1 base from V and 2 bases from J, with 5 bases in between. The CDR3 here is CATSRARQETQYF. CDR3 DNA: TGTGCCACCAGCAGAGCACGTCAAGAGACCCAGTACTTC.